These 16 T cell receptor beta chains were sequenced from one sample in a study of blood T cell repertoires in COVID-19 (dated by TCRdb to 2020 to 2022). Libraries came from the immunoSEQ multiplex PCR assay. TCRdb retrieved this table from immuneACCESS and kept in-frame rearrangements only. Not all clones are present; in checked studies, unresolved V genes account for under half, and no reason is known for the remainder. For this sample the table gives fewer than 300,000 clones, of which about 89% were detected only once. Under 0.95% of the sample goes to the ten largest clones. Sequencing used peripheral blood. These receptors were taken from a man aged 30 to 39 with acute or convalescent COVID-19.

The CDR3, as DNA: TGCGCCAGCAGCCAAGATTTGAGGGACAGGGATCTCTACGAGCAGTACTTC. The encoded protein is CASSQDLRDRDLYEQYF. This rearrangement joins TRBV4-1 to TRBJ2-7; 9 positions agree with TRBD1. Per the germline V gene, CDR1 is MGHRA and CDR2 is YSYEKL. The CDR3 extends over 17 amino acids. Trimming took 0 bases from V and 3 from J; bases not matched to a gene: 9.

The rearrangement joins TRBV4-1 to TRBJ2-4; a possible D gene is TRBD1 (7 bases). Germline V gives CDR1 MGHRA, CDR2 YSYEKL. Trimming removed 5 bases at V and 2 bases at J, with 19 bases between. This CDR3 comprises 17 residues. The DNA for the CDR3 is TGCGCCAGCAGCGACATTGCGGCAGGGGGGACCAAAAACATTCAGTACTTC. Translation gives CASSDIAAGGTKNIQYF.

The gene calls are TRBV28 and TRBJ1-2; D unresolved. Germline V CDR1 and CDR2: MDHEN, SYDVKM. The V gene lost 5 bases and the J gene lost 8 bases, with 6 bases spanning the gap. CDR3 length: 10 amino acids. CDR3 nucleotide sequence: TGTGCCAGCAGTCGTGAGGGCTACACCTTC. Residues: CASSREGYTF.

The chain joins TRBV30 to TRBJ1-1; 8 nucleotides line up with TRBD1. V lost 6 bases, J lost 7 bases, and 7 bases stayed unmatched. Germline-derived CDR1 and CDR2 are GTSNPN and SVGIG (reference sequence). This CDR3 spans 12 amino acids. The CDR3 loop reads CACSRDRLEAFF. CDR3 nucleotides: TGTGCCTGTTCCCGGGACAGGCTTGAAGCTTTCTTT.

This clone was picked up one time. The CDR3 is CASSLDLSVQETQYF. The CDR3, as DNA: TGTGCCAGCAGCTTGGATTTGTCAGTCCAAGAGACCCAGTACTTC. The chain links TRBV5-4 to TRBJ2-5; D uncertain. CDR3 length: 15 residues. V was pared by 0 bases and J by 1 base, with 10 bases between. The V gene's germline CDR1 is SGHNT and CDR2 YYREEE (reference sequence).

The chain links TRBV7-2 to TRBJ1-3; D call uncertain. Trimming took 1 base from V and 4 from J, leaving 8 bases between them. This CDR3 is built from 14 residues. The germline V gene encodes CDR1 SGHTA and CDR2 FQGNSA. The CDR3 is CASSLGALGNTIYF. The CDR3 DNA follows: TGTGCCAGCAGCTTAGGGGCACTCGGAAACACCATATATTTT.

The chain employs TRBV18 and TRBJ1-5; TRBD1 matches 10 bases. CDR1 KGHSH and CDR2 LQKENI come from the germline V gene. V lost 5 bases and J lost 0; bases outside the gene matches: 4. The CDR3 is made up of 16 amino acids. CDR3 sequence: CASSADRGSSNQPQHF. The CDR3 region has the DNA TGTGCCAGCTCAGCGGACAGGGGGAGTAGCAATCAGCCCCAGCATTTT.

The J gene is TRBJ2-4, the V gene TRBV28, with a weak D call TRBD1 (6 bases). Trimming cost V 6 bases and J 1 base, with 10 bases left between them. The germline gives CDR1 MDHEN, CDR2 SYDVKM. CDR3 length equals 14 residues. CDR3 sequence reads: CASRPGQAKNIQYF. The CDR3 nucleotides are TGTGCCAGCAGACCTGGACAGGCCAAAAACATTCAGTACTTC.

The gene calls are TRBV30 and TRBJ1-4, with 12 bases that match TRBD1. Germline assignment: CDR1 GTSNPN and CDR2 SVGIG (reference sequence). The CDR3 totals 16 residues. Trimming removed 3 bases from V and 7 bases from J; junction bases left unmatched: 9. CDR3 sequence (DNA): TGTGCCTGGAGAAGGGACAGGGGGCGGGGAAGTGAAAAACTGTTTTTT. Protein sequence: CAWRRDRGRGSEKLFF.

Here the CDR3 reads CASSIGQGRVNTEAFF. The DNA for the CDR3 is TGCGCCAGCAGTATAGGACAGGGCAGAGTGAACACTGAAGCTTTCTTT. This chain uses TRBV10-2 with TRBJ1-1, with 8 positions matching TRBD1. After removal of 5 bases from V and 0 bases from J, the junction contained 8 bases not matched to a gene. The CDR3 is 16 residues long. Germline V gene sequence: CDR1 WSHSY, CDR2 SAAADI.

The chain is built from TRBV10-3 and TRBJ2-6; 7 nucleotides agree with TRBD1. In germline, CDR1 is ENHRY, CDR2 SYGVKD. V lost 3 bases and J lost 0; bases outside the gene matches: 5. The CDR3 extends over 17 amino acids. CDR3 DNA sequence: TGTGCCATCAGTGACCCGGGACAGATCTCTGGGGCCAACGTCCTGACTTTC. It encodes CAISDPGQISGANVLTF.

CDR3 loop: CASSQSGGGRDTQYF. In DNA form, the CDR3 reads TGTGCCAGCAGCCAGAGTGGCGGGGGGCGAGATACGCAGTATTTT. V is TRBV7-2 and J is TRBJ2-3; 8 bases agree with TRBD2. The CDR3 runs 15 residues. Germline V gene data show CDR1 as SGHTA and CDR2 as FQGNSA. The trim removed 5 bases at V and 5 bases at J, leaving 9 bases unmatched.

The chain links TRBV2 to TRBJ2-7, with 7 bases that match TRBD1. The CDR3 is 17 residues long. The V gene's germline CDR1 is SNHLY and CDR2 FYNNEI. The V segment lost 3 bases and the J segment 0 bases; nucleotides outside the gene matches: 11. CDR3 nucleotides: TGTGCCAGCAGTGAGCGGGTAGGGGGCAGGGGCTCCTACGAGCAGTACTTC. Translated, it gives CASSERVGGRGSYEQYF.

The CDR3 loop is CASSQDFGQGRYGYTF. The CDR3 DNA is TGCGCCAGCAGCCAAGATTTTGGACAGGGGCGTTATGGCTACACCTTC. This chain uses TRBV4-1 with TRBJ1-2; TRBD1 matches 9 bases. This CDR3 is built from 16 residues. Germline V gene data show CDR1 as MGHRA and CDR2 as YSYEKL. J was trimmed by 5 bases and V by 0 bases; bases with no gene match: 7.

The V call is TRBV9, the J call TRBJ1-2; a possible D gene is TRBD1 (5 bases). The germline V and J ends were trimmed by 0 bases and 8 bases, with 8 bases remaining between them. Germline V gene lookup returns CDR1 SGDLS and CDR2 YYNGEE. The CDR3 is made up of 12 amino acids. The DNA for the CDR3 is TGTGCCAGCAGCGTAGTGTCAGGGGGCTACACCTTC. Its translation: CASSVVSGGYTF.

This chain links TRBV18 with TRBJ2-1; 8 nucleotides agree with TRBD1. Trimming cost V 1 base and J 8 bases; bases outside gene matches: 7. The CDR3 spans 15 residues. Looked up from germline, CDR1 is KGHSH and CDR2 is LQKENI. This chain's CDR3 is CASSPRQGSGDEQFF. CDR3 nucleotides: TGTGCCAGCTCACCACGACAGGGGAGTGGGGATGAGCAGTTCTTC. The whole variable domain, filled in from reference TRBV18 and TRBJ2-1, reads NAGVMQNPRHLVRRRGQEARLRCSPMKGHSHVYWYRQLPEEGLKFMVYLQKENIIDESGMPKERFSAEFPKEGPSILRIQQVVRGDSAAYFCASSPRQGSGDEQFFGPGTRLTVL.